Below, one T cell receptor beta chain is given with its context. Its antigen remains unidentified. Indicated time point: after dendritic cell vaccination, including at tumor progression/relapse. This sample was taken from a study of glioma-infiltrating T cells after dendritic cell vaccination. The overall study: Autologous tumor lysate was loaded overnight onto monocyte-derived dendritic cells grown 6 to 7 days with IL-4 and GM-CSF. Findings of the study overall: Few patients contributed both blood and tumor specimens.

Input was 2 ug genomic DNA, or all available if less. Here immunoSEQ multiplex PCR was the method, and the copy in TCRdb shows in-frame clones only, minus some. The sample records over 80,000 clones, approximately 80% being singletons. Germline V gene sequence: CDR1 LNHNV, CDR2 YYDKDF (reference sequence). Trimming removed 2 bases at V and 4 bases at J, with 11 bases between. CDR3 length equals 15 residues. The material sequenced was blood, taken after dendritic cell vaccination. This sequence joins TRBV15 and TRBJ2-2, with TRBD2 as a possible D gene (6 bases). The sequence was obtained from a human donor with glioblastoma. This chain's CDR3 is CATSRTRGSTGELFF. The CDR3 DNA is TGTGCCACCAGCAGAACCCGGGGGTCCACCGGGGAGCTGTTTTTT.